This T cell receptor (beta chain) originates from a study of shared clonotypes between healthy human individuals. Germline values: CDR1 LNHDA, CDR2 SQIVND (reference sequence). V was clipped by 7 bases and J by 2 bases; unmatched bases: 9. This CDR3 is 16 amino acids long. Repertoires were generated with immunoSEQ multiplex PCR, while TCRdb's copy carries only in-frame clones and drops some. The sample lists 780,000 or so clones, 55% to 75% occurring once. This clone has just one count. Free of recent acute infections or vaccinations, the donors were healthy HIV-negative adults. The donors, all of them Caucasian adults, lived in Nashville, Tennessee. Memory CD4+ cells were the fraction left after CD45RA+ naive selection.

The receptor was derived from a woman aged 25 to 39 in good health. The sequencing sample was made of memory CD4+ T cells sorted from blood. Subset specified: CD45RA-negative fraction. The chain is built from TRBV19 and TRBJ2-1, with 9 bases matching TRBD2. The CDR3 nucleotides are TGTGCCAGTACTCTGACTAGCGGCGGAGCCTACAATGAGCAGTTCTTC. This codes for CASTLTSGGAYNEQFF.